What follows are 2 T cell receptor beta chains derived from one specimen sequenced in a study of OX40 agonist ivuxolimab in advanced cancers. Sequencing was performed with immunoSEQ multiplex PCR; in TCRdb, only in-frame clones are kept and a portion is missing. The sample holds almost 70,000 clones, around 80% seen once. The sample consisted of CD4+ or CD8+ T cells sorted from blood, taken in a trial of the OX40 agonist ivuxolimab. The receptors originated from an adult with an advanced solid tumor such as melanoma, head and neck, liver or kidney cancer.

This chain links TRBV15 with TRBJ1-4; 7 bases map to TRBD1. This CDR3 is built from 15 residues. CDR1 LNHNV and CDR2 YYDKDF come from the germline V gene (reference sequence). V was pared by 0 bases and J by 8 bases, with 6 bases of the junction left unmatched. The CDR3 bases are TGTGCCACCAGCAGAGATCCAGGGGGTTACGAAAAACTGTTTTTT. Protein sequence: CATSRDPGGYEKLFF. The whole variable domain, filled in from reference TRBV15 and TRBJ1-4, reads DAMVIQNPRYQVTQFGKPVTLSCSQTLNHNVMYWYQQKSSQAPKLLFHYYDKDFNNEADTPDNFQSRRPNTSFCFLDIRSPGLGDTAMYLCATSRDPGGYEKLFFGSGTQLSVL.

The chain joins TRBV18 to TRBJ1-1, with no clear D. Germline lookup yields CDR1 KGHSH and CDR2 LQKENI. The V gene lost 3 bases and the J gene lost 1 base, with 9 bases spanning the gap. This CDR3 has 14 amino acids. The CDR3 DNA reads TGTGCCAGCTCACCCCAGGCAGGGAACACTGAAGCTTTCTTT. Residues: CASSPQAGNTEAFF. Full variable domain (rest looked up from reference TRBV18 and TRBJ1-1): NAGVMQNPRHLVRRRGQEARLRCSPMKGHSHVYWYRQLPEEGLKFMVYLQKENIIDESGMPKERFSAEFPKEGPSILRIQQVVRGDSAAYFCASSPQAGNTEAFFGQGTRLTVV.